This T cell receptor beta chain was obtained from a study of spatial heterogeneity in lung cancer. About the research overall: Compared with alpha-chain sequences, beta-chain sequences were consistently detected in greater numbers.

Overall study results and limits: Blood contained ubiquitous expanded tumor TCRs more at resection than at follow-up.

Documented time point: sample taken at primary tumor resection. Sequencing covered unsorted whole RNA taken from tumor, nontumor lung or frozen PBMC. The J segment lost 2 bases and the V segment lost 2 bases, leaving 8 bases of the junction unmatched. The germline CDR1 and CDR2 sequences are MNHEY and SVGAGI. The CDR3 length is 17 residues. TCRdb reprocessed the 5' RACE reads with MiXCR, giving one entry per CDR3 protein. The sample carries about 9,200 distinct CDR3 sequences, approximately 7.8% recorded once. A word on this clonotype: Its antigen is undetermined.

The sequence derives from a female donor with early-stage non-small cell lung cancer. V usage is TRBV6-5 and J usage is TRBJ2-3; 9 nucleotides align to TRBD2. The sequences come from PBMCs, collected at surgery. CDR3 loop: CASSYGASGTLTDTQYF. For the CDR3, the DNA is TGTGCCAGCAGTTACGGTGCTAGCGGGACCCTCACAGATACGCAGTATTTT.